This T cell receptor (beta chain) was sequenced during a study of T cell changes during pregnancy in multiple sclerosis. TCRdb's copy holds only in-frame clones and misses some; the assay was immunoSEQ multiplex PCR. The profile shows tens of thousands of clones, around 92% of them singletons. This specimen consisted of CD4+ T cells from peripheral blood mononuclear cells, obtained after pregnancy. This clonotype was sampled from a female donor with multiple sclerosis, enrolled in a pregnancy study.

This CDR3 reads CASSYSGSSYNEQFF. CDR3 nucleotide sequence: TGTGCCAGCAGTTATAGCGGGAGCTCCTACAATGAGCAGTTCTTC. This chain joins TRBV7-2 and TRBJ2-1, with 9 bases identical to TRBD2. Germline V gene data show CDR1 as SGHTA and CDR2 as FQGNSA. Germline trimming cut 6 bases from V and 0 bases from J; bases unmatched to any gene: 3. The CDR3 covers 15 residues.